This T cell receptor (beta chain) came from a study of blood T cell repertoires in COVID-19. Study-wide background: From the United States, Italy and Spain came samples of acute and convalescent COVID-19. Nucleic acid was either cDNA or gDNA, and it came from T cells, B-cell-depleted T cells, or PBMCs.

As handled by the study authors: It was from reference gene primer amplification that nucleated cell counts were estimated. Here immunoSEQ multiplex PCR was the method, and the copy in TCRdb shows in-frame clones only, minus some. The V and J calls and the clone size are those of that table, but D and trimming were determined from the DNA. The sample includes roughly 100,000 clones, around 79% of them seen just once. The CDR3 covers 14 residues. With V trimmed by 0 bases and J by 4 bases, 1 base remained unmatched. CDR1 is MNHNS, CDR2 SASEGT, per germline. This TCR was recovered from a man aged 65-85 years with active or convalescent COVID-19. What was sequenced was peripheral blood. The chain carries TRBV6-1 and TRBJ2-7; 9 nucleotides match TRBD1. CDR3 in amino acids: CASSEADRGYEQYF. The CDR3 DNA sequence: TGTGCCAGCAGTGAAGCAGACAGGGGGTACGAGCAGTACTTC.